This TCR beta chain was documented in a study of cytomegalovirus exposure and HLA in healthy donors. The length of the CDR3 is 18 residues. Germline CDR1 LGHNT, CDR2 FRNRAP. V was pared by 6 bases and J by 0 bases, with 13 bases of the junction left unmatched. These donors counted as nominally healthy when sampled, but unrecorded immune exposures were likely. This clone came up once. Its antigen is not known. Whole-study findings and limits: Cytomegalovirus-associated TCR beta chains were listed, numbering more than 150.

PCR was performed using 60 Vbeta and 13 Jbeta primers. Here immunoSEQ multiplex PCR was the method, and the copy in TCRdb shows in-frame clones only, minus some. The sample gives around 280,000 clones, roughly 89% of which show up once; more than 2% is in the top ten. The specimen sequenced was PBMCs. The source of this sequence is a woman under 30 in good health and CMV-seronegative. The chain combines TRBV12-5 with TRBJ1-2; 10 positions match TRBD1. CDR3 coding DNA: TGTGCTAGTGGAGGGATCGGGACAGGGGACCCAACTAACTATGGCTACACCTTC. Its protein product is CASGGIGTGDPTNYGYTF.